This T cell receptor beta chain was profiled in a study of OX40 agonist ivuxolimab in advanced cancers. Overall study: There were three patients with partial responses, one having hepatocellular carcinoma and two cutaneous melanoma.

Assay: immunoSEQ multiplex PCR; the TCRdb copy retains only in-frame clones and omits some. The sample yields roughly 69,000 clones, approximately 90% seen once. As to this clone: Its antigen is as yet unknown.

Study-level findings and limits: Averaged across samples, CD8+ T cells carried more expanded clones than CD4+ did. CD4+ and CD8+ blood T cells expanded clonally by week 6 at 0.1 to 3.0 mg/kg. In the expanded peripheral T cells, antigen specificity was never determined.

With V trimmed by 0 bases and J by 5 bases, 6 bases remained unmatched. The CDR3 covers 15 residues. CDR1 is SGDLS, CDR2 YYNGEE, per germline. The TCR was taken from an adult with an advanced solid tumor such as melanoma, head and neck, liver or kidney cancer. The genes are TRBV9 and TRBJ2-5; 8 bases match TRBD1. The starting material was CD4+ or CD8+ T cells sorted from blood, obtained in a trial of the OX40 agonist ivuxolimab. The CDR3 DNA is TGTGCCAGCAGCGTAGCTGGGACAGGAGGCGAGACCCAGTACTTC. This translates into CASSVAGTGGETQYF.